These 9 T cell receptor beta chains originate from one sample sequenced in a study of cytomegalovirus exposure and HLA in healthy donors. Profiled with immunoSEQ multiplex PCR; TCRdb holds only in-frame clones, not every one. The repertoire has 150,000 to 250,000 clones, about 81% of them found once; the top ten carry over 0.95%. The specimen was PBMCs. These receptors all come from a woman younger than 45 in good health and CMV-seronegative.

This chain joins TRBV28 and TRBJ1-2, with a weak D call TRBD1 (6 bases). CDR3 size: 13 residues. Germline loops: CDR1 MDHEN, CDR2 SYDVKM. The V end lost 9 bases, the J end lost 3 bases, and 14 bases lay between the germline ends. DNA of the CDR3: TGTGCCAGTAAGGACAGCCCTCACTATGGCTACACCTTC. Translating it yields CASKDSPHYGYTF.

The chain uses TRBV6-1 and TRBJ1-1; tentatively, D is TRBD1 (5 bases). Germline-derived CDR1 and CDR2 are MNHNS and SASEGT. This CDR3 comprises 14 residues. Trimming took off 4 bases at V and 3 bases at J, with 12 bases between the two ends. The DNA for the CDR3 is TGTGCCAGCAGTGTCAAGGGGTCGCACACTGAAGCTTTCTTT. Translated: CASSVKGSHTEAFF.

The chain recombines TRBV9 with TRBJ2-1, with 9 bases that match TRBD2. After removal of 0 bases from V and 6 bases from J, the junction contained 4 bases not matched to a gene. CDR3 length equals 15 residues. Germline V lookup: CDR1 SGDLS, CDR2 YYNGEE. CDR3 nucleotides: TGTGCCAGCAGCGTAGCTTTAGCGGGGGCCAATGAGCAGTTCTTC. Residues: CASSVALAGANEQFF.

V is TRBV19 and J is TRBJ1-1, with 8 positions matching TRBD1. Germline V CDR1 and CDR2: LNHDA, SQIVND (reference sequence). The CDR3 consists of 13 residues. After removal of 4 bases from V and 6 bases from J, the junction contained 4 bases not matched to a gene. The CDR3 sequence: CASSNDRGSEAFF. CDR3 sequence (DNA): TGTGCCAGTAGTAACGACAGGGGATCTGAAGCTTTCTTT. The full variable domain, its missing parts supplied by reference TRBV19 and TRBJ1-1, is DGGITQSPKYLFRKEGQNVTLSCEQNLNHDAMYWYRQDPGQGLRLIYYSQIVNDFQKGDIAEGYSVSREKKESFPLTVTSAQKNPTAFYLCASSNDRGSEAFFGQGTRLTVV.

The chain employs TRBV21-1 and TRBJ1-4; TRBD1 reflects the table's D call only, with no check against the DNA. TRBV21-1 is designated a pseudogene. CDR3 length: 15 amino acids. CDR3 sequence: CASSKGRSRGKGLFF. The DNA of the CDR3 is TGTGCCAGCAGCAAAGGCCGCTCGCGTGGGAAGGGGCTGTTTTTT.

The V and J genes are TRBV6-5 and TRBJ1-2; D gene ambiguous. Germline V gives CDR1 MNHEY, CDR2 SVGAGI. CDR3 length: 14 residues. V was clipped by 4 bases and J by 5 bases, with 14 bases between them. In nucleotides, the CDR3 is TGTGCCAGCAGTTCGCCTCCGGGGTTGTATGGCTACACCTTC. Protein: CASSSPPGLYGYTF.

The V gene is TRBV6-1, the J gene TRBJ2-5; 7 bases map to TRBD1. The CDR3 loop spans 16 amino acids. Germline CDR1 is MNHNS and CDR2 is SASEGT. V was clipped by 2 bases and J by 5 bases; unmatched bases: 11. This CDR3 is CASSEPPAGGSETQYF. The CDR3 DNA follows: TGTGCCAGCAGTGAACCCCCGGCAGGGGGTTCTGAGACCCAGTACTTC.

V is TRBV5-1 and J is TRBJ1-4; TRBD1 matches at 7 bases. The CDR3 consists of 14 residues. With V trimmed by 6 bases and J by 2 bases, 4 bases remained unmatched. Germline lookup yields CDR1 SGHRS and CDR2 YFSETQ. CDR3 nucleotide sequence: TGCGCCAGCACCGACAGGGCGACTAATGAAAAACTGTTTTTT. As protein: CASTDRATNEKLFF.

The J gene is TRBJ2-7, the V gene TRBV7-7; 13 nucleotides line up with TRBD2. The germline V gene encodes CDR1 SSHAT and CDR2 FNYEAQ (reference sequence). The CDR3 runs 15 residues. V trimming: 5 bases; J trimming: 4 bases; junction bases outside the gene matches: 5. CDR3 region: CASSPGLAGVYEQYF. CDR3 DNA sequence: TGTGCCAGCAGCCCCGGACTAGCGGGAGTATACGAGCAGTACTTC.